This T cell receptor (beta chain) was captured by sequencing in a study of PD-L1 blockade in urothelial cancer. Study overall: Male patients with bladder-origin urothelial cancer numbered about 85% of the 29.

Spiked synthetic TCR analogs estimated absolute template abundance per PCR. Some clones are missing from TCRdb's copy, which holds only in-frame ones; the method was immunoSEQ multiplex PCR. This table has 40,000 or so clones, about 80% appearing once. CDR3 length equals 16 residues. Looked up from germline, CDR1 is SGHNT and CDR2 is YYREEE (reference sequence). V trimming: 5 bases; J trimming: 2 bases; junction bases outside the gene matches: 10. The starting material was PBMCs, obtained around atezolizumab (anti-PD-L1) treatment. This clonotype originated in a man aged 70 or older with urothelial cancer. The V and J genes are TRBV5-4 and TRBJ1-3, with 7 bases matching TRBD1. The CDR3 is CASSGPRTGAGNTIYF. The CDR3 DNA sequence: TGTGCCAGCAGTGGCCCTCGGACAGGAGCTGGAAACACCATATATTTT.